The rows below give T cell receptor beta chains drawn from one sample of a study of blood T cell repertoires in COVID-19. Assay used: immunoSEQ multiplex PCR; TCRdb lists only in-frame clones, some missing. The table includes approximately 360,000 clones, 70% to 90% detected once. Sequencing was done on a sample of peripheral blood. The receptors come from a man aged 40-49 years with acute or convalescent COVID-19. CDR3s leave out the opening cysteine and the closing phenylalanine or tryptophan.

cdr3_length,j_call,v_call,cdr3_aa
11,TRBJ1-2,TRBV7-9,ASSLDGGDGYT
13,TRBJ2-4,TRBV27,ASSPYRDTQNIQY
14,TRBJ2-5,TRBV19,ASSINRVRGQETQY
13,TRBJ1-2,TRBV15,ATSREARTVYGYT
12,TRBJ1-1,TRBV27,ASSLSRGNTEAF
14,TRBJ1-5,TRBV28,ASGRQGAYSNQPQH
14,TRBJ1-3,TRBV28,ASIGSGLISGNTIY
11,TRBJ1-2,TRBV7-9,ASSLSLFYGYT
10,TRBJ1-2,TRBV5-6,ASSYPGWGYT
14,TRBJ2-3,TRBV2,ASSATPGPFTDTQY
12,TRBJ2-7,TRBV19,ASSIAGGAYEQY
14,TRBJ2-3,TRBV3-1/TRBV3-2,ASSQGGDRLYGTQY
12,TRBJ2-3,TRBV2,ASSGLARTDTQY
11,TRBJ2-7,TRBV7-9,ASSLAPRYEQY
12,TRBJ1-1,TRBV14,ASSLGQGYSEAF
14,TRBJ1-5,TRBV28,ASSKLTSGGLQPQH
15,TRBJ2-5,TRBV5-5,ASSLPTAAADQETQY
13,TRBJ1-5,TRBV10-3,AISETDRENQPQH
17,TRBJ2-4,TRBV5-1,ASSWEGTGNLLAKNIQY
12,TRBJ2-1,TRBV6-2/TRBV6-3,ASSFGGEHNEQF
12,TRBJ2-7,TRBV19,ASSTSGLSYEQY
12,TRBJ1-4,TRBV27,ASRIVREAEKLF
13,TRBJ1-1,TRBV19,ASTDTGGWDTEAF
13,TRBJ1-1,TRBV10-3,AISGPDRGSAEAF
13,TRBJ2-1,TRBV27,ASGPLGGAYNEQF
11,TRBJ2-7,TRBV21-1,ASSKARAYEQY
13,TRBJ2-6,TRBV28,ASSLYNSGANVLT
12,TRBJ1-6,TRBV21-1,ASSISLGCSPLH
12,TRBJ1-3,TRBV4-1,ASRGQGSGNTIY
13,TRBJ2-1,TRBV6-5,ASSRGRAPYNEQF
12,TRBJ2-1,TRBV4-2,ASSSDRGLGEQF
9,TRBJ1-5,TRBV12-5,ASGFDQPQH
11,TRBJ1-2,TRBV30,AWSVTGYYGYT
15,TRBJ1-1,TRBV27,ASSLWAGGRMNTEAF
12,TRBJ1-1,TRBV9,ASSSDEGGTEAF